This record concerns one T cell receptor beta chain sequence. Germline V gene lookup returns CDR1 SNHLY and CDR2 FYNNEI. This CDR3 is built from 14 residues. V was trimmed by 4 bases and J by 7 bases, leaving 13 bases between them. Method: immunoSEQ multiplex PCR; TCRdb's copy keeps in-frame clones and lacks some. The sample gives more than 100,000 clones, under 90% of which show up once; over 7.5% is in the top ten. The sample is drawn from a study of blood T cell repertoires in COVID-19. Study background: From T cells, B-cell-depleted T cells, or PBMCs came the material, which was cDNA or gDNA.

This chain connects TRBV2 to TRBJ2-2, with D uncertain. Input material: peripheral blood. The TCR was taken from a woman aged 55-69 years with active or convalescent COVID-19. The CDR3 DNA reads TGTGCCAGCAGTGGAGTTAGTCACCACGGGGAGCTGTTTTTT. It is translated as CASSGVSHHGELFF.